These T cell receptor beta chains were read from a single sample in a study of blood T cells in healthy people across ages. TCRdb passed the 5' RACE reads through MiXCR, listing each CDR3 protein once. The data contain around 1.5 million distinct CDR3 sequences, 35% to 45% of them singletons. Source material: blood. All receptors derive from a woman in her late teens or twenties in good health. Both conserved end residues are part of each CDR3. A D gene is named only where the DNA matches it firmly. Only some rows state a clone size, as once, few, many or a class for expanded clones.

j_gene: TRBJ2-7
abundance: NA
v_gene: TRBV20-1
d_gene: TRBD2
CDR3aa: CSAQLAGGLYEQYF
CDR3nt: TGCAGTGCGCAACTAGCGGGGGGCTTATACGAGCAGTACTTC

j_gene: TRBJ2-3
abundance: few
v_gene: TRBV12-3/TRBV12-4
d_gene: TRBD2
CDR3aa: CASSFLLAGGPHLSSTDTQYF
CDR3nt: TGTGCCAGCAGTTTCTTGCTAGCGGGAGGGCCCCACTTATCTAGCACAGATACGCAGTATTTT

j_gene: TRBJ2-2
abundance: NA
v_gene: TRBV5-1
d_gene: TRBD1
CDR3aa: CASSSRQGGENTGELFF
CDR3nt: TGCGCCAGCAGCTCCCGACAGGGTGGGGAGAACACCGGGGAGCTGTTTTTT

j_gene: TRBJ2-5
abundance: many
v_gene: TRBV12-3/TRBV12-4
d_gene: NA
CDR3aa: CASSFSATLGIAQYF
CDR3nt: TGTGCCAGCAGTTTTTCAGCGACCCTTGGGATTGCCCAGTACTTC

j_gene: TRBJ2-1
abundance: NA
v_gene: TRBV29-1
d_gene: NA
CDR3aa: CSVEGRTSYNEQFF
CDR3nt: TGCAGCGTTGAAGGCCGTACCAGTTACAATGAGCAGTTCTTC

j_gene: TRBJ1-2
abundance: few
v_gene: TRBV28
d_gene: NA
CDR3aa: CASSSPLRGENYGYTF
CDR3nt: TGTGCCAGCAGTTCCCCCCTCAGGGGAGAGAACTATGGCTACACCTTC

j_gene: TRBJ1-2
abundance: NA
v_gene: TRBV20-1
d_gene: NA
CDR3aa: CSASGDGQTNYGYTF
CDR3nt: TGCAGTGCTAGTGGGGACGGCCAAACTAACTATGGCTACACCTTC

j_gene: TRBJ2-2
abundance: few
v_gene: TRBV6-1
d_gene: NA
CDR3aa: CASNLEPGTGELFF
CDR3nt: TGTGCCAGCAATCTTGAGCCGGGGACCGGGGAGCTGTTTTTT

j_gene: TRBJ2-5
abundance: NA
v_gene: TRBV10-2
d_gene: NA
CDR3aa: CASSVDLPETQYF
CDR3nt: TGCGCCAGCAGTGTAGACCTCCCCGAGACCCAGTACTTC

j_gene: TRBJ2-7
abundance: NA
v_gene: TRBV10-3
d_gene: TRBD1
CDR3aa: CAISERSGGSHEQYF
CDR3nt: TGTGCCATCAGTGAGAGGTCAGGGGGCTCCCACGAGCAGTACTTC

j_gene: TRBJ2-7
abundance: NA
v_gene: TRBV20-1
d_gene: TRBD2
CDR3aa: CSASVGGGFYEQYF
CDR3nt: TGCAGTGCTAGTGTGGGCGGGGGGTTCTACGAGCAGTACTTC

j_gene: TRBJ1-5
abundance: few
v_gene: TRBV7-2
d_gene: NA
CDR3aa: CASCLGGPSNQPQHF
CDR3nt: TGTGCCAGCTGCTTAGGGGGACCGAGCAATCAGCCCCAGCATTTT

j_gene: TRBJ2-1
abundance: NA
v_gene: TRBV4-2
d_gene: TRBD2
CDR3aa: CASSHPGGGNEQFF
CDR3nt: TGTGCCAGCAGCCACCCCGGCGGGGGAAATGAGCAGTTCTTC

j_gene: TRBJ1-2
abundance: few
v_gene: TRBV10-3
d_gene: TRBD1
CDR3aa: CAITQGDQANYGYTF
CDR3nt: TGTGCCATCACCCAGGGGGACCAAGCTAACTATGGCTACACCTTC

j_gene: TRBJ2-1
abundance: NA
v_gene: TRBV2
d_gene: TRBD2
CDR3aa: CASKTGTSGYNEQFF
CDR3nt: TGTGCCAGCAAAACCGGGACTAGTGGTTACAATGAGCAGTTCTTC

j_gene: TRBJ2-7
abundance: NA
v_gene: TRBV4-1
d_gene: NA
CDR3aa: CASSHTRGDKWYF
CDR3nt: TGCGCCAGCAGCCACACGAGGGGCGATAAGTGGTACTTC

j_gene: TRBJ2-1
abundance: once
v_gene: TRBV12-3/TRBV12-4
d_gene: TRBD2
CDR3aa: CASSSVGLAGLEQFF
CDR3nt: TGTGCCAGCAGTTCTGTGGGACTAGCGGGGTTAGAGCAGTTCTTC

j_gene: TRBJ2-1
abundance: NA
v_gene: TRBV2
d_gene: NA
CDR3aa: CASNEQRSPYNEQFF
CDR3nt: TGTGCCAGCAACGAACAGCGATCGCCCTACAATGAGCAGTTCTTC

j_gene: TRBJ2-3
abundance: NA
v_gene: TRBV4-1
d_gene: TRBD1
CDR3aa: CASSLRTGVIGRTDTQYF
CDR3nt: TGCGCCAGCAGCCTCCGGACAGGGGTGATAGGCCGGACAGATACGCAGTATTTT

j_gene: TRBJ2-3
abundance: NA
v_gene: TRBV12-3/TRBV12-4
d_gene: NA
CDR3aa: CASSFSGGGDTDTQYF
CDR3nt: TGTGCCAGCAGTTTTAGCGGAGGAGGGGACACAGATACGCAGTATTTT

j_gene: TRBJ1-2
abundance: NA
v_gene: TRBV4-1
d_gene: NA
CDR3aa: CASSQDMIQSRAYYGYTF
CDR3nt: TGCGCCAGCAGCCAAGATATGATCCAGAGCAGAGCCTACTATGGCTACACCTTC

j_gene: TRBJ2-7
abundance: few
v_gene: TRBV20-1
d_gene: TRBD2
CDR3aa: CSASPYLSGRTYEQYF
CDR3nt: TGCAGTGCTAGTCCGTATCTGAGCGGGAGAACGTACGAGCAGTACTTC

j_gene: TRBJ2-7
abundance: few
v_gene: TRBV6-1
d_gene: NA
CDR3aa: CASSTRLTLTYEQYF
CDR3nt: TGTGCCAGCAGCACCCGACTGACGTTGACCTACGAGCAGTACTTC

j_gene: TRBJ1-1
abundance: NA
v_gene: TRBV6-4
d_gene: TRBD1
CDR3aa: CASSLTGTTEAFF
CDR3nt: TGTGCCAGCAGCCTGACAGGGACCACTGAAGCTTTCTTT

j_gene: TRBJ1-1
abundance: NA
v_gene: TRBV10-3
d_gene: TRBD1
CDR3aa: CAISTGQGNTEAFF
CDR3nt: TGTGCCATCAGCACGGGACAGGGGAACACTGAAGCTTTCTTT

j_gene: TRBJ1-1
abundance: few
v_gene: TRBV7-9
d_gene: NA
CDR3aa: CASSVGAKERAFF
CDR3nt: TGTGCCAGCAGCGTAGGGGCTAAAGAGCGGGCTTTCTTT

j_gene: TRBJ2-3
abundance: NA
v_gene: TRBV3-1
d_gene: TRBD2
CDR3aa: CASSQFSGGTDTQYF
CDR3nt: TGTGCCAGCAGCCAATTTAGCGGGGGCACAGATACGCAGTATTTT

j_gene: TRBJ2-7
abundance: many
v_gene: TRBV7-9
d_gene: TRBD1
CDR3aa: CASSLYTGGVYEQYF
CDR3nt: TGTGCCAGCAGCTTATACACAGGGGGAGTGTACGAGCAGTACTTC

j_gene: TRBJ2-1
abundance: NA
v_gene: TRBV25-1
d_gene: NA
CDR3aa: CASSESGYRDSKQFF
CDR3nt: TGTGCCAGCAGTGAATCCGGTTACCGGGACTCCAAGCAGTTCTTC

j_gene: TRBJ2-7
abundance: NA
v_gene: TRBV29-1
d_gene: TRBD1
CDR3aa: CSVSGTGISYEQYF
CDR3nt: TGCAGCGTTTCCGGGACAGGGATCTCCTACGAGCAGTACTTC

j_gene: TRBJ2-5
abundance: NA
v_gene: TRBV7-8
d_gene: TRBD2
CDR3aa: CASSLDRLAEETQYF
CDR3nt: TGTGCCAGCAGCTTAGATCGACTAGCGGAAGAGACCCAGTACTTC

j_gene: TRBJ1-2
abundance: NA
v_gene: TRBV28
d_gene: TRBD1
CDR3aa: CASSFPGTGDYGYTF
CDR3nt: TGTGCCAGCAGTTTCCCCGGGACAGGGGATTATGGCTACACCTTC

j_gene: TRBJ2-7
abundance: NA
v_gene: TRBV5-1
d_gene: NA
CDR3aa: CASSLLSGHLYEQYF
CDR3nt: TGCGCCAGCAGCTTGCTCTCAGGGCATCTCTACGAGCAGTACTTC

j_gene: TRBJ2-2
abundance: NA
v_gene: TRBV20-1
d_gene: NA
CDR3aa: CSARGPTTNTGELFF
CDR3nt: TGCAGTGCTAGAGGGCCAACTACCAACACCGGGGAGCTGTTTTTT

j_gene: TRBJ2-1
abundance: NA
v_gene: TRBV5-1
d_gene: NA
CDR3aa: CASSLGVEAGYNEQFF
CDR3nt: TGCGCCAGCAGCTTGGGCGTGGAGGCTGGTTACAATGAGCAGTTCTTC

j_gene: TRBJ1-2
abundance: many
v_gene: TRBV12-3/TRBV12-4
d_gene: TRBD1
CDR3aa: CASSFNDRGYGYTF
CDR3nt: TGTGCCAGCAGTTTTAACGACAGGGGTTATGGCTACACCTTC

j_gene: TRBJ2-2
abundance: NA
v_gene: TRBV5-1
d_gene: TRBD2
CDR3aa: CASSLGRAGARNTGELFF
CDR3nt: TGCGCCAGCAGCTTGGGGCGAGCGGGGGCCCGAAACACCGGGGAGCTGTTTTTT

j_gene: TRBJ2-7
abundance: NA
v_gene: TRBV6-4
d_gene: NA
CDR3aa: CASSGGGGSYNEQYF
CDR3nt: TGTGCCAGCAGTGGGGGCGGGGGCTCCTACAATGAGCAGTACTTC

j_gene: TRBJ1-4
abundance: few
v_gene: TRBV29-1
d_gene: TRBD1
CDR3aa: CSVVDRANEKLFF
CDR3nt: TGCAGCGTGGTAGACAGGGCTAATGAAAAACTGTTTTTT

j_gene: TRBJ2-7
abundance: few
v_gene: TRBV10-3
d_gene: TRBD2
CDR3aa: CAISDGLAASYEQYF
CDR3nt: TGTGCCATCAGTGATGGACTAGCGGCCTCCTACGAGCAGTACTTC

j_gene: TRBJ1-5
abundance: few
v_gene: TRBV15
d_gene: NA
CDR3aa: CATSRDLGLNQPQHF
CDR3nt: TGTGCCACCAGCAGAGATCTTGGTCTCAATCAGCCCCAGCATTTT

j_gene: TRBJ1-2
abundance: NA
v_gene: TRBV2
d_gene: TRBD1
CDR3aa: CASSTQGGSDYGYTF
CDR3nt: TGTGCCAGCAGCACCCAAGGGGGCAGCGACTATGGCTACACCTTC

j_gene: TRBJ2-1
abundance: few
v_gene: TRBV6-2/TRBV6-3
d_gene: NA
CDR3aa: CASSHGRSSYNEQFF
CDR3nt: TGTGCCAGCAGTCATGGACGTAGCTCCTACAATGAGCAGTTCTTC

j_gene: TRBJ2-2
abundance: NA
v_gene: TRBV4-1
d_gene: TRBD2
CDR3aa: CASSQEGTSGGYTGELFF
CDR3nt: TGCGCCAGCAGCCAAGAGGGGACTAGCGGGGGCTACACCGGGGAGCTGTTTTTT

j_gene: TRBJ2-1
abundance: few
v_gene: TRBV20-1
d_gene: NA
CDR3aa: CSAILFMYNEQFF
CDR3nt: TGCAGTGCTATATTGTTCATGTACAATGAGCAGTTCTTC

j_gene: TRBJ2-7
abundance: NA
v_gene: TRBV18
d_gene: TRBD2
CDR3aa: CASSPAGLAGGGSYNEQYF
CDR3nt: TGTGCCAGCTCACCTGCGGGACTAGCGGGAGGAGGGTCCTACAATGAGCAGTACTTC

j_gene: TRBJ2-3
abundance: NA
v_gene: TRBV7-2
d_gene: NA
CDR3aa: CASSSFRDTQYF
CDR3nt: TGTGCCAGCAGCTCCTTCAGGGATACGCAGTATTTT

j_gene: TRBJ1-2
abundance: few
v_gene: TRBV20-1
d_gene: NA
CDR3aa: CSASRDREGGYTF
CDR3nt: TGCAGTGCTAGTCGGGACCGGGAGGGAGGCTACACCTTC

j_gene: TRBJ2-4
abundance: NA
v_gene: TRBV20-1
d_gene: NA
CDR3aa: CSARDPWVATAKNIQYF
CDR3nt: TGCAGTGCTAGAGACCCCTGGGTTGCGACTGCCAAAAACATTCAGTACTTC

j_gene: TRBJ2-7
abundance: once
v_gene: TRBV24-1
d_gene: NA
CDR3aa: CATSAYNEQYF
CDR3nt: TGTGCCACCAGTGCCTACAATGAGCAGTACTTC

j_gene: TRBJ2-5
abundance: NA
v_gene: TRBV6-1
d_gene: NA
CDR3aa: CASSRSTGIQETQYF
CDR3nt: TGTGCCAGCAGTAGAAGCACAGGGATCCAAGAGACCCAGTACTTC

j_gene: TRBJ2-5
abundance: NA
v_gene: TRBV27
d_gene: TRBD2
CDR3aa: CASSPTSGYRETQYF
CDR3nt: TGTGCCAGCAGTCCGACTAGCGGGTATAGGGAGACCCAGTACTTC

j_gene: TRBJ2-7
abundance: few
v_gene: TRBV20-1
d_gene: TRBD2
CDR3aa: CSARAAGAPYEQYF
CDR3nt: TGCAGTGCTAGGGCAGCGGGAGCGCCCTACGAGCAGTACTTC

j_gene: TRBJ2-5
abundance: few
v_gene: TRBV18
d_gene: NA
CDR3aa: CASARTQETQYF
CDR3nt: TGTGCCAGCGCAAGGACTCAAGAGACCCAGTACTTC

j_gene: TRBJ1-1
abundance: few
v_gene: TRBV4-1
d_gene: NA
CDR3aa: CASTGWRTEAFF
CDR3nt: TGCGCCAGCACCGGCTGGCGCACTGAAGCTTTCTTT